Detailed here is one TCR beta chain. Antigen: not known. TCRB transcripts that were expressed got sequenced, as all of the isolated RNA had been reverse transcribed. Only in-frame clones appear in the TCRdb table, and some are missing; sequencing was by immunoSEQ multiplex PCR. The sample carries about 260,000 clones, roughly two thirds recorded once. Germline values: CDR1 SNHLY, CDR2 FYNNEI. CDR3 length equals 17 residues. Deletions cut 10 bases from V and 1 base from J, with 23 bases between. The data were taken from a study of beta chain features in type 1 diabetes. Study details: Over all samples combined, about 100,000,000 sorted cells were examined.

Study outcomes and limitations: Type 1 diabetes patients showed a moderate but significant shortening of TCRB CDR3s in all four CD4+ subsets.

Purity (above 95%) was reached by all sorted populations. This sequence was found in a man between 25 and 39 years old in good health. Input material: naive CD4+ T cells from blood. This chain joins TRBV2 and TRBJ2-4; D is tentatively TRBD1 or TRBD2 (7 bases each). The CDR3 region is CAITPGGQLMAKNIQYF. Written as DNA, the CDR3 is TGTGCCATTACGCCGGGGGGACAGCTTATGGCCAAAAACATTCAGTACTTC.